This T cell receptor beta chain was captured in a study of blood T cell repertoires in COVID-19. Trimming removed 4 bases from V and 0 bases from J, with 15 bases in between. The germline CDR1 and CDR2 sequences are MNHNS and SASEGT. The CDR3 extends over 16 amino acids. Method: immunoSEQ multiplex PCR; TCRdb's copy keeps in-frame clones and lacks some. The data show around 500,000 clones, with 88% seen just once and approximately 1.8% held by the top ten. This chain uses TRBV6-1 with TRBJ1-1; weak D call: TRBD1 (6 bases). The receptor comes from a woman in her forties who had recovered from COVID-19. Sequencing used PBMCs or T cells enriched from blood (not recorded which). This CDR3 reads CASSAVGTPMNTEAFF. CDR3 nucleotide sequence: TGTGCCAGCAGTGCCGTTGGGACACCGATGAACACTGAAGCTTTCTTT.